This TCR beta chain was captured in a study of T cells in Graves' hyperthyroidism and ophthalmopathy. The length of the CDR3 is 14 residues. Germline V gives CDR1 SEHNR, CDR2 FQNEAQ (reference sequence). Trimming cost V 3 bases and J 9 bases, with 18 bases left between them. This clonotype has only a few counts. This clone may be a read error of a much larger clone one base away. The CDR3 regions of TCR beta were amplified from RNA transcripts. The HTBI set primed first-round TCR CDR3 RT-PCR. TCRdb independently ran MiXCR on the multiplex PCR reads; one entry per CDR3 protein. The sample lists 75,000 to 100,000 distinct CDR3 sequences, about half occurring once.

The V gene is TRBV7-9, the J gene TRBJ2-7; D ambiguous. Sequenced: blood. The sequence derives from a woman between 40 and 55 years old with Graves' hyperthyroidism. The CDR3 spells CASSFPGLTHGQYF. CDR3 bases: TGTGCCAGCAGCTTCCCTGGGCTGACACACGGGCAGTACTTC.